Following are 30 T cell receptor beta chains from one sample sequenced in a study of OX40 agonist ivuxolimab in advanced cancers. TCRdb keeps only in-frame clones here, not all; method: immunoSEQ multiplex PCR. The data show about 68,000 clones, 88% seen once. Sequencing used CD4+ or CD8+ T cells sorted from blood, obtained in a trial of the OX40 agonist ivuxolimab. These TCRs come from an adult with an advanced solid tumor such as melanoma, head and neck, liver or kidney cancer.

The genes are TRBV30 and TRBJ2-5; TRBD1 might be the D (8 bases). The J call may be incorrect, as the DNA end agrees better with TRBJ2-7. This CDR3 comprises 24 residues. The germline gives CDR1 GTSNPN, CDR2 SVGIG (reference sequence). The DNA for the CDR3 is TGTGCCTGGAGTAGCAACGATCTACAGGGGGAGGGAACTAGCCTCAGTGGGAAACTCTACGAGCAGTACTTC. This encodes CAWSSNDLQGEGTSLSGKLYEQYF.

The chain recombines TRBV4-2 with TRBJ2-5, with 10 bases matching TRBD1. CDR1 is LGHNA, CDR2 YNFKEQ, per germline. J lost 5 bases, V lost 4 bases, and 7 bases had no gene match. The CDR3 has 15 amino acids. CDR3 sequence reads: CASSPTTGGLETQYF. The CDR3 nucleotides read TGTGCCAGCAGCCCTACGACAGGGGGCCTTGAGACCCAGTACTTC.

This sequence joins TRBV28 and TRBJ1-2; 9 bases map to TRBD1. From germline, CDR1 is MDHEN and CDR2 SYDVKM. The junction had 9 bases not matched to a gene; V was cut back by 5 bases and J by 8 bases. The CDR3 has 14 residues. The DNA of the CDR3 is TGTGCCAGCAGTCCCCGGGACAGGGAAACGGGCTACACCTTC. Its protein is CASSPRDRETGYTF.

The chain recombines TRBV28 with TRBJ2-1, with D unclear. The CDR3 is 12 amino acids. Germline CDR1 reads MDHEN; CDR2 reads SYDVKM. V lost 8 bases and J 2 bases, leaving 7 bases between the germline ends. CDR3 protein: CASLNTYNEQFF. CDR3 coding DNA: TGTGCCAGCTTAAACACCTACAATGAGCAGTTCTTC. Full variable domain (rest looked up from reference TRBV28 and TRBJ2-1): DVKVTQSSRYLVKRTGEKVFLECVQDMDHENMFWYRQDPGLGLRLIYFSYDVKMKEKGDIPEGYSVSREKKERFSLILESASTNQTSMYLCASLNTYNEQFFGPGTRLTVL.

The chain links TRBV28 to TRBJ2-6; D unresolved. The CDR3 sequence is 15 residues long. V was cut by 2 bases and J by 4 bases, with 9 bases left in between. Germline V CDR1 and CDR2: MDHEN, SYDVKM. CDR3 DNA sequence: TGTGCCAGCAGTTTAGTTCCCATGGGGGCCAACGTCCTGACTTTC. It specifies CASSLVPMGANVLTF.

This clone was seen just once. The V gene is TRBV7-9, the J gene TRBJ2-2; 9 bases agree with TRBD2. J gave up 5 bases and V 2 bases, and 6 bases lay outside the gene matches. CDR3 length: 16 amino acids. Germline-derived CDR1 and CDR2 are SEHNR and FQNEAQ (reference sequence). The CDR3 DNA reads TGTGCCAGCAGCTTAAATAGCGGGAGTTTGACCGGGGAGCTGTTTTTT. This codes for CASSLNSGSLTGELFF.

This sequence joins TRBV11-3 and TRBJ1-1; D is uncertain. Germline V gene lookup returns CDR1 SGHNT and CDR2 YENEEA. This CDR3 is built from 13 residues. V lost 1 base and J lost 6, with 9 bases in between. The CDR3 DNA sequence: TGTGCCAGCAGCTTAGGGCAACAATCTGAAGCTTTCTTT. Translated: CASSLGQQSEAFF.

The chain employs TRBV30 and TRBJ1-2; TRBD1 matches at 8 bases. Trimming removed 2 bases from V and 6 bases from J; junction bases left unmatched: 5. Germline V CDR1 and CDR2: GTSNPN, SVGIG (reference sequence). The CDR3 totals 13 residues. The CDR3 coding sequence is TGTGCCTGGAGTCCCAGGGGGCGTGATGGCTACACCTTC. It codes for CAWSPRGRDGYTF.

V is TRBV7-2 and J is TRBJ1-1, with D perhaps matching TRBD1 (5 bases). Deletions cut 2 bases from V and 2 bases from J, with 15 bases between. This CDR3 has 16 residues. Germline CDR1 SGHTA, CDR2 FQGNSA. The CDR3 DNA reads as TGTGCCAGCAGCTTACAGGGACCGATAACTAACACTGAAGCTTTCTTT. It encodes CASSLQGPITNTEAFF.

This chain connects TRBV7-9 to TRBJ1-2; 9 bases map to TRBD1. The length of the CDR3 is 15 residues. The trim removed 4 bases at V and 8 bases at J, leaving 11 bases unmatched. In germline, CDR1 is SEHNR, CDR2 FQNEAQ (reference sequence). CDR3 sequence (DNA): TGTGCCAGCAGCTCCTCCCCGGACAGGGGAAGGGGCTACACCTTC. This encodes CASSSSPDRGRGYTF.

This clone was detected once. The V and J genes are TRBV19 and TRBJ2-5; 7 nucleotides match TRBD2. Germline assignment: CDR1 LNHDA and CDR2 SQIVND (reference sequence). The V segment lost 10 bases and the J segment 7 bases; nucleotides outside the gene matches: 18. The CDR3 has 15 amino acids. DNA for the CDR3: TGTGCCACCCTCCCTAGCGGCCTAGGAGGCGGGACCCAGTACTTC. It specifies CATLPSGLGGGTQYF. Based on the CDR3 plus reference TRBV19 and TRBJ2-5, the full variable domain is DGGITQSPKYLFRKEGQNVTLSCEQNLNHDAMYWYRQDPGQGLRLIYYSQIVNDFQKGDIAEGYSVSREKKESFPLTVTSAQKNPTAFYLCATLPSGLGGGTQYFGPGTRLLVL.

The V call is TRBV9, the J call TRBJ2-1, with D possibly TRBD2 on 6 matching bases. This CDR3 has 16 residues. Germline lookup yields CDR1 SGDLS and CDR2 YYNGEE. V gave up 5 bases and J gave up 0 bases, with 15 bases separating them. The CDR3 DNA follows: TGTGCCAGCAGTCCCGGAGGGTTAGGCTCCTACAATGAGCAGTTCTTC. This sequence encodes CASSPGGLGSYNEQFF.

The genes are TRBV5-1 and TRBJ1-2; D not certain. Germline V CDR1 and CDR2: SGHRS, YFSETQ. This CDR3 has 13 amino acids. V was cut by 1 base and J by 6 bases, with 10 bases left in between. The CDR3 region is CASSLRSIDGYTF. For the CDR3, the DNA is TGCGCCAGCAGCTTGAGAAGTATTGATGGCTACACCTTC.

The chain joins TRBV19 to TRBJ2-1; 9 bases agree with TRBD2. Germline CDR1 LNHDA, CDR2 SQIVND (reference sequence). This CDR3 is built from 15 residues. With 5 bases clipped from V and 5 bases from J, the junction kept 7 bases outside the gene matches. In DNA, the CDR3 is TGTGCCAGTAGTTTCCTAGCGGGAAGGAACAATGAGCAGTTCTTC. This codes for CASSFLAGRNNEQFF. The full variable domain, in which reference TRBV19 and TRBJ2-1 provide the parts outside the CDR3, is DGGITQSPKYLFRKEGQNVTLSCEQNLNHDAMYWYRQDPGQGLRLIYYSQIVNDFQKGDIAEGYSVSREKKESFPLTVTSAQKNPTAFYLCASSFLAGRNNEQFFGPGTRLTVL.

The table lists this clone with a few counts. The CDR3 DNA follows: TGTGCCAGCAGCTCCCAGCTCGGGATGGGGGGCTACACCTTC. It encodes CASSSQLGMGGYTF. The V gene is TRBV28, the J gene TRBJ1-2; D unresolved. The germline gives CDR1 MDHEN, CDR2 SYDVKM. V lost 6 bases and J 8 bases, leaving 19 bases between the germline ends. This CDR3 comprises 14 residues.

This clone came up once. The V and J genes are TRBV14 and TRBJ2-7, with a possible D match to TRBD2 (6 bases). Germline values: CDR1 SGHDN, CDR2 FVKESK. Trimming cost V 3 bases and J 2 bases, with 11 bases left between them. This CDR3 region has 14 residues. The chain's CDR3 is CASSHLALTYEQYF. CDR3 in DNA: TGTGCCAGCAGCCACCTAGCGCTAACCTACGAGCAGTACTTC.

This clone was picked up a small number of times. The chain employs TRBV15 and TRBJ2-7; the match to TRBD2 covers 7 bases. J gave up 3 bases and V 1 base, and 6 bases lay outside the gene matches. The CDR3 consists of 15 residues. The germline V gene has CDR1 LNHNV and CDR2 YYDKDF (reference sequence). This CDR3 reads CATSRVLGGNYEQYF. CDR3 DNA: TGTGCCACCAGCAGAGTATTGGGGGGGAACTACGAGCAGTACTTC.

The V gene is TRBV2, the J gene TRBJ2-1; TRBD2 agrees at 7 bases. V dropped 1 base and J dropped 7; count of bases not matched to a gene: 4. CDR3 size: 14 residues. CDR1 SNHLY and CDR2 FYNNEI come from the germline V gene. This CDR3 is CASSEGTSKNEQFF. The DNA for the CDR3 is TGTGCCAGCAGTGAAGGGACTAGTAAGAATGAGCAGTTCTTC.

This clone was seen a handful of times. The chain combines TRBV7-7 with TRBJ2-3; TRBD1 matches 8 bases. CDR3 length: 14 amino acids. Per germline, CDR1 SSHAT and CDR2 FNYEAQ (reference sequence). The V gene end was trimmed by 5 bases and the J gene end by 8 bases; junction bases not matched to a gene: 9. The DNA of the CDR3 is TGTGCCAGCAGCCCCGGACTTACAGGGGGTACGCAGTATTTT. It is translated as CASSPGLTGGTQYF.

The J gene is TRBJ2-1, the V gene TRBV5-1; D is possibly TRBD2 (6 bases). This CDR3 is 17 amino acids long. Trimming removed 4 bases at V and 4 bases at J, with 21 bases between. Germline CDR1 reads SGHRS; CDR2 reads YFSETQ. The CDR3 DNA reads TGCGCCAGCAGCCCATCTAGCGCCAGGACCGATTACAATGAGCAGTTCTTC. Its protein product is CASSPSSARTDYNEQFF.

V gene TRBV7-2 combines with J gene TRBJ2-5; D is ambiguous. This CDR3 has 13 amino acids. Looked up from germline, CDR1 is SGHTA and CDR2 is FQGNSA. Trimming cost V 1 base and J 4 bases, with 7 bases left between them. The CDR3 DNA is TGTGCCAGCAGCTTAGGGGTAGGAGAGACCCAGTACTTC. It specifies CASSLGVGETQYF.

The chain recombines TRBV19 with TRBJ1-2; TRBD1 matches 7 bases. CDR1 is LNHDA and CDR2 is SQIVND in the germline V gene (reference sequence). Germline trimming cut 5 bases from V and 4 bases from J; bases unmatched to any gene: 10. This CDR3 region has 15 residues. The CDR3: CASSSAIGTVYGYTF. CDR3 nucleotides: TGTGCCAGTAGTTCGGCCATCGGGACAGTCTATGGCTACACCTTC.

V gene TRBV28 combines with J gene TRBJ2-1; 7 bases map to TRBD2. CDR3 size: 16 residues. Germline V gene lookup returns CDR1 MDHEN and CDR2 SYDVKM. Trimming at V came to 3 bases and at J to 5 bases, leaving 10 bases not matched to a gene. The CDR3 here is CASSLIGRGLNNEQFF. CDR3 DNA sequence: TGTGCCAGCAGTTTGATTGGGAGGGGACTCAACAATGAGCAGTTCTTC.

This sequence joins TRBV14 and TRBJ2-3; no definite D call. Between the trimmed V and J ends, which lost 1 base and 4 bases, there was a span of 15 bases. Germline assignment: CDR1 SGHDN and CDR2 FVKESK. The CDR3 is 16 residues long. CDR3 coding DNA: TGTGCCAGCAGCCAAGTAGGATTTTATCGGTCAGATACGCAGTATTTT. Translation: CASSQVGFYRSDTQYF.

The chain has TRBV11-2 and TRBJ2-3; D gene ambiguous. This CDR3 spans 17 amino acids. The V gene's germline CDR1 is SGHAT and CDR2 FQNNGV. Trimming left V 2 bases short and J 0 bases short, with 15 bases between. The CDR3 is CASSLRTAKNSTDTQYF. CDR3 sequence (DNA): TGTGCCAGCAGCTTAAGGACCGCAAAGAATAGCACAGATACGCAGTATTTT. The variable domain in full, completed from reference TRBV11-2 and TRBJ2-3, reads EAGVAQSPRYKIIEKRQSVAFWCNPISGHATLYWYQQILGQGPKLLIQFQNNGVVDDSQLPKDRFSAERLKGVDSTLKIQPAKLEDSAVYLCASSLRTAKNSTDTQYFGPGTRLTVL.

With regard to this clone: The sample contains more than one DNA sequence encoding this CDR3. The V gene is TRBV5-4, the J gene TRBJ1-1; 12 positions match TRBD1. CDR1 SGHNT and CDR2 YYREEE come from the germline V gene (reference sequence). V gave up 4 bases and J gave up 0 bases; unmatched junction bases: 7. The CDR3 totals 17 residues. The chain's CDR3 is CASSKPGQGAVNTEAFF. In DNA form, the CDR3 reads TGTGCCAGCAGCAAGCCGGGACAGGGGGCCGTGAACACTGAAGCTTTCTTT.

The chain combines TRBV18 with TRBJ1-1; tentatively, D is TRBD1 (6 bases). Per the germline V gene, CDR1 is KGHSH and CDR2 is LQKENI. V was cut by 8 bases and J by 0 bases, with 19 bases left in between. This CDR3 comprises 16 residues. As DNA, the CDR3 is TGTGCCAGCCTATGGGGGCCCCCCAGAATGAACACTGAAGCTTTCTTT. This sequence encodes CASLWGPPRMNTEAFF.

The CDR3 DNA follows: TGTGCCAGCAGTCTTCCCGGGACAGGTTCCTACGAGCAGTACTTC. Translated: CASSLPGTGSYEQYF. The chain recombines TRBV28 with TRBJ2-7; TRBD1 matches 8 bases. CDR3 length: 15 residues. J gave up 1 base and V 5 bases, and 7 bases lay outside the gene matches. Germline V CDR1 and CDR2: MDHEN, SYDVKM.

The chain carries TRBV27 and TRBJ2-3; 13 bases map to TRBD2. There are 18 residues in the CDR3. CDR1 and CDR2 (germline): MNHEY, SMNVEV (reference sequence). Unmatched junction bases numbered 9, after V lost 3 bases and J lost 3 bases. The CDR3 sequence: CASSFGTSGIKWTDTQYF. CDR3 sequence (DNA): TGTGCCAGCAGTTTCGGGACTAGCGGGATTAAATGGACAGATACGCAGTATTTT.

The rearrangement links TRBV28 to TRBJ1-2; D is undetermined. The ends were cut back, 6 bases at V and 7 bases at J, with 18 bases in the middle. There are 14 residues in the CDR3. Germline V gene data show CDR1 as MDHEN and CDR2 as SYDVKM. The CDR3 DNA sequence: TGTGCCAGCAGGGGCACGGTTTTTGACCCTGGCTACACCTTC. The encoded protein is CASRGTVFDPGYTF.